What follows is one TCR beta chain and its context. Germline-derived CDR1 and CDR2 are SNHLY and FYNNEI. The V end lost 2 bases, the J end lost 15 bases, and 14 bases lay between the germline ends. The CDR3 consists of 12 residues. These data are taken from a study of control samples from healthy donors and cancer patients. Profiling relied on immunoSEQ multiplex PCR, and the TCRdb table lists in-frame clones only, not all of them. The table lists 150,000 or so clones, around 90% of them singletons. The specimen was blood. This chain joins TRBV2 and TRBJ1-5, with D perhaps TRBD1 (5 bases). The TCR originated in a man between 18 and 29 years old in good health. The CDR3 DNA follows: TGTGCCAGCAGTGAAAGTCTAGGGGTCCGGCATTTT. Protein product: CASSESLGVRHF.